This entry concerns a single TCR beta chain. The repertoire was sequenced with immunoSEQ multiplex PCR; TCRdb's copy has only in-frame clones and lacks some. This table has 2,500,000 or so clones, about nine tenths appearing once. V was pared by 3 bases and J by 9 bases, with 27 bases between. Germline CDR1 and CDR2: LGHNA and YNFKEQ. This CDR3 comprises 17 residues. This record comes from a study of shared clonotypes between healthy human individuals. Sequencing was done on a sample of naive CD4+ T cells from PBMCs. Noted subset: CD45RA+ positively selected. The J gene is TRBJ2-7, the V gene TRBV4-2; a weak D match, TRBD2 (5 bases). The origin of this receptor is a young man in good health. Some clones in this sample may be carry-over from other donors' samples. The CDR3 nucleotides are TGTGCCAGCAGCCAGCTTGCGACGGGGAAATCTACGAGTGGGCAGTACTTC. It encodes CASSQLATGKSTSGQYF.